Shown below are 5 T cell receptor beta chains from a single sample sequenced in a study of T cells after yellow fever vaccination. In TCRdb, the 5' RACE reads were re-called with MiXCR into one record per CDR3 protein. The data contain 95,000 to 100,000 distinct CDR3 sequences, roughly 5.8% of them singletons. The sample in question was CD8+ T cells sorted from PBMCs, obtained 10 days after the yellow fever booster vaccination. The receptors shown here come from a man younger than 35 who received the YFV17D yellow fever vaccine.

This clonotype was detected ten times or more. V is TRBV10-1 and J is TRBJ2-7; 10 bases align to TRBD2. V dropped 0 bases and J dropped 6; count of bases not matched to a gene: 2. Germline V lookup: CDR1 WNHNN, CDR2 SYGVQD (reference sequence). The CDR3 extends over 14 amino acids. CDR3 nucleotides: TGCGCCAGCAGTGAGTCTGGGACTAGCGTCGAGCAGTACTTC. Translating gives CASSESGTSVEQYF.

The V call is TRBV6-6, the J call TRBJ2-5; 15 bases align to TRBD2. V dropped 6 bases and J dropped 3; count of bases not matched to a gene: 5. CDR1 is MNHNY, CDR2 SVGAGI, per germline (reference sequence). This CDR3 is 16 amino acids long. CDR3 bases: TGTGCCAGCAGCCGGACTAGCGGGGGGGCGGAAGAGACCCAGTACTTC. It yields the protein CASSRTSGGAEETQYF.

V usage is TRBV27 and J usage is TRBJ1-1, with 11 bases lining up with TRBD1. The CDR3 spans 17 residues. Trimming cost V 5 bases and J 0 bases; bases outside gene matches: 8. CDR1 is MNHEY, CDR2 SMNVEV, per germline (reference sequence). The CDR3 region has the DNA TGTGCCAGCAGTCCGGGGACAGGGGGGACCATGAACACTGAAGCTTTCTTT. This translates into CASSPGTGGTMNTEAFF.

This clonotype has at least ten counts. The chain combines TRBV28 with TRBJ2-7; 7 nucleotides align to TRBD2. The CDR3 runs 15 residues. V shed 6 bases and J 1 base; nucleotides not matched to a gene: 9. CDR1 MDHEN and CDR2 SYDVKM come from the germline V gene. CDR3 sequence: CASSTGGPPSYEQYV. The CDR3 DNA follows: TGTGCCAGCAGCACGGGGGGACCGCCTTCCTACGAGCAGTACGTC.

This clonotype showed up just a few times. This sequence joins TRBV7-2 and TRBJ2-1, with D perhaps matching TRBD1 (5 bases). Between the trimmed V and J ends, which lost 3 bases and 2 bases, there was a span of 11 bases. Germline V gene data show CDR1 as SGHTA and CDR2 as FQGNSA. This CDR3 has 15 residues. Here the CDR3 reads CASSFGQGPYNEQFF. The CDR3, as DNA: TGTGCCAGCAGCTTCGGGCAGGGCCCCTACAATGAGCAGTTCTTC.